This TCR beta chain was captured by sequencing in a study of blood T cell repertoires in COVID-19. Study details: Acute-phase and convalescent COVID-19 samples originated in the United States, Italy and Spain.

The CDR3 covers 15 residues. V was cut by 3 bases and J by 3 bases, with 15 bases left in between. Germline loops: CDR1 SEHNR, CDR2 FQNEAQ (reference sequence). The authors' processing: The assay estimated nucleated cells by amplifying reference gene primers. Data came from immunoSEQ multiplex PCR; TCRdb stores just in-frame clones and leaves some out. The V and J calls and the clone size are those of that table, but D and trimming were determined from the DNA. The repertoire holds about 200,000 clones, with 80% to 90% as singletons. Study members were between about 18 and 100 years old and lived in 20 to 25 US regions.

The specimen sequenced was PBMCs or T cells enriched from blood (not recorded which). This clonotype was sampled from a woman aged 18-29 years who had recovered from COVID-19. This chain joins TRBV7-9 and TRBJ2-7; maybe TRBD2 (6 bases). The CDR3 coding sequence is TGTGCCAGCAGCTTGGCGGGAATCGGGGACTACGAGCAGTACTTC. Its protein product is CASSLAGIGDYEQYF.